Shown below are 12 T cell receptor beta chains from a single sample sequenced in a study of PD-L1 blockade in urothelial cancer. Repertoires were generated with immunoSEQ multiplex PCR, while TCRdb's copy carries only in-frame clones and drops some. The table has around 70,000 clones, about 90% seen once. Time point here: pretreatment peripheral blood. Source: PBMCs, taken around atezolizumab (anti-PD-L1) treatment. These receptors all come from a man aged 65-85 years with urothelial cancer.

The rearrangement uses TRBV4-1 and TRBJ2-7; 9 bases fit TRBD2. Germline CDR1 is MGHRA and CDR2 is YSYEKL. The J segment lost 6 bases and the V segment lost 3 bases, leaving 6 bases of the junction unmatched. CDR3 size: 14 residues. As DNA, the CDR3 is TGCGCCAGCAGCCAGCCGGGACTAGCTGCCGAGCAGTACTTC. It is translated as CASSQPGLAAEQYF.

This chain uses TRBV5-1 with TRBJ1-1, with 8 bases fitting TRBD1. Germline V CDR1 and CDR2: SGHRS, YFSETQ. V gave up 0 bases and J gave up 0 bases; unmatched junction bases: 4. CDR3 length equals 16 residues. In DNA, the CDR3 is TGCGCCAGCAGCTTGGACAGGGGGTTGGTGAACACTGAAGCTTTCTTT. This sequence encodes CASSLDRGLVNTEAFF.

The rearrangement joins TRBV7-3 to TRBJ2-1, with TRBD1 identical over 10 bases. V trimming: 4 bases; J trimming: 4 bases; junction bases outside the gene matches: 4. The CDR3 covers 15 residues. Per germline, CDR1 SGHTA and CDR2 FQGTGA. CDR3 amino acids: CASSSRGQGYNEQFF. The DNA of the CDR3 is TGTGCCAGCAGCTCCCGGGGACAGGGGTACAATGAGCAGTTCTTC.

The V and J genes are TRBV5-1 and TRBJ2-2; 7 nucleotides agree with TRBD1. Germline V gives CDR1 SGHRS, CDR2 YFSETQ. This CDR3 is built from 15 residues. J was trimmed by 2 bases and V by 7 bases; bases with no gene match: 8. The CDR3 DNA follows: TGCGCCAGCTGCCCGGGACAGATTAACACCGGGGAGCTGTTTTTT. Protein sequence: CASCPGQINTGELFF.

The J gene is TRBJ2-7, the V gene TRBV28; a possible D gene is TRBD2 (6 bases). The germline V gene encodes CDR1 MDHEN and CDR2 SYDVKM. Trimming pared 3 bases from V and 2 bases from J, leaving 8 bases between. This CDR3 spans 13 amino acids. This CDR3 reads CASSLAGPYEQYF. The CDR3 nucleotides are TGTGCCAGCAGTTTGGCGGGACCCTACGAGCAGTACTTC. Looking up the rest from reference TRBV28 and TRBJ2-7 gives the full variable domain: DVKVTQSSRYLVKRTGEKVFLECVQDMDHENMFWYRQDPGLGLRLIYFSYDVKMKEKGDIPEGYSVSREKKERFSLILESASTNQTSMYLCASSLAGPYEQYFGPGTRLTVT.

CDR3 bases: TGTGCCAGCAGCCCACGGACAGTGAACACTGAAGCTTTCTTT. This encodes CASSPRTVNTEAFF. V gene TRBV5-5 combines with J gene TRBJ1-1, with D maybe TRBD1 (6 bases). This CDR3 is built from 14 residues. Trimming stripped 4 bases from V and 0 bases from J, with 10 bases between. The germline V gene has CDR1 SGHKS and CDR2 YYEKEE (reference sequence).

V gene TRBV11-2 combines with J gene TRBJ1-1; a weak D match, TRBD1 (5 bases). The CDR3 has 14 residues. V gave up 1 base and J gave up 2 bases, with 8 bases separating them. Germline values: CDR1 SGHAT, CDR2 FQNNGV. The CDR3 bases are TGTGCCAGCAGCTTAGCACAGGCTAACACTGAAGCTTTCTTT. The encoded protein is CASSLAQANTEAFF.

This clone was seen a few times. This rearrangement joins TRBV9 to TRBJ1-5, with TRBD1 identical over 9 bases. CDR1 SGDLS and CDR2 YYNGEE come from the germline V gene. This CDR3 is built from 14 residues. V lost 3 bases to trimming and J lost 6 bases; unmatched junction nucleotides: 4. The CDR3 region is CASSGGDRVQPQHF. The CDR3 DNA reads as TGTGCCAGCAGCGGCGGGGACAGGGTTCAGCCCCAGCATTTT.

This chain uses TRBV6-6 with TRBJ2-2; 12 bases align to TRBD2. V lost 6 bases, J lost 6 bases, and 5 bases stayed unmatched. Germline V CDR1 and CDR2: MNHNY, SVGAGI (reference sequence). There are 15 residues in the CDR3. CDR3 loop: CASSRLAGDPGELFF. The DNA of the CDR3 is TGTGCCAGCAGCAGACTAGCGGGAGATCCCGGGGAGCTGTTTTTT.

This clone was counted only a few times. The rearrangement uses TRBV15 and TRBJ2-1; D might be TRBD2 (6 bases). Trimming removed 3 bases at V and 2 bases at J, with 14 bases between. Germline V gives CDR1 LNHNV, CDR2 YYDKDF (reference sequence). The CDR3 covers 16 residues. CDR3 loop: CATSSTRLGTYNEQFF. CDR3 coding DNA: TGTGCCACCAGCAGCACTCGACTAGGCACCTACAATGAGCAGTTCTTC.

The genes are TRBV19 and TRBJ2-3; the match to TRBD2 covers 7 bases. V lost 1 base and J lost 1; bases outside the gene matches: 2. CDR1 is LNHDA and CDR2 is SQIVND in the germline V gene (reference sequence). The CDR3 is made up of 15 amino acids. CDR3 nucleotides: TGTGCCAGTAGTATAGGACTAGCTGGCACAGATACGCAGTATTTT. Its protein product is CASSIGLAGTDTQYF.

This clone has just one count. V is TRBV29-1 and J is TRBJ2-5; D is possibly TRBD1 (6 bases). Germline V gene data show CDR1 as SQVTM and CDR2 as ANQGSEA. Trimming cost V 3 bases and J 3 bases, with 14 bases left between them. This CDR3 has 14 amino acids. CDR3 sequence: CSVDYPGVEETQYF. For the CDR3, the DNA is TGCAGCGTTGACTACCCAGGGGTTGAAGAGACCCAGTACTTC.